This entry concerns a single T cell receptor (beta chain). The treatment denotes: roughly 19 received Ad26.COV2.S at low or high dose, single or two shots; several received placebo; per-sample allocation not given. Specimens were obtained on day 63 following the first vaccine or placebo injection. Measured with immunoSEQ multiplex PCR; TCRdb has only the in-frame clones, and not every one. The sample lists 350,000 to 500,000 clones, approximately 89% occurring once. This entry is derived from a study of Ad26.COV2.S vaccination and SARS-CoV-2 variants. Study in general: Intramuscular Ad26.COV2.S at 5x10^10 or 1x10^11 viral particles.

V was trimmed by 3 bases and J by 5 bases, leaving 10 bases between them. CDR1 is SEHNR, CDR2 FQNEAQ, per germline (reference sequence). CDR3 size: 13 residues. The rearrangement uses TRBV7-9 and TRBJ1-1, with D perhaps TRBD1 (6 bases). The specimen was peripheral blood, collected in a trial of Ad26.COV2.S vaccine versus placebo. The sequence was collected from a person between 18 and 65 years old who received the Ad26.COV2.S COVID-19 vaccine or a placebo. The CDR3 region is CASSLRGATEAFF. The CDR3 coding sequence is TGTGCCAGCAGCTTGAGGGGGGCGACTGAAGCTTTCTTT.